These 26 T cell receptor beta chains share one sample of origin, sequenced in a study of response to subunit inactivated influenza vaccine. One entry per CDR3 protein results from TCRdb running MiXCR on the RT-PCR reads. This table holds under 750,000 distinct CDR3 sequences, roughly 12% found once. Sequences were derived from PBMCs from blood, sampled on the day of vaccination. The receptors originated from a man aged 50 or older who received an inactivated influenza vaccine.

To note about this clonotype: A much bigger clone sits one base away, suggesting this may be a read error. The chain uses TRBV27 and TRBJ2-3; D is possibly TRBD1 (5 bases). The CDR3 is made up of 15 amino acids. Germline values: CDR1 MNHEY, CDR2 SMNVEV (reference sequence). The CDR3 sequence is CASSPQGIGTDTPYF. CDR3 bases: TGTGCCAGCAGTCCTCAGGGTATTGGCACAGATACGCCGTATTTT.

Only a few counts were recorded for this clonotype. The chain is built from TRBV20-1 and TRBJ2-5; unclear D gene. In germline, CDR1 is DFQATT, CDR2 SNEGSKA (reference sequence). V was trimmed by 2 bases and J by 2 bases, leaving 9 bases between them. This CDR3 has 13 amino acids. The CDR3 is CSARRPNQETQYF. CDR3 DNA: TGCAGTGCTAGAAGGCCGAATCAAGAGACCCAGTACTTC.

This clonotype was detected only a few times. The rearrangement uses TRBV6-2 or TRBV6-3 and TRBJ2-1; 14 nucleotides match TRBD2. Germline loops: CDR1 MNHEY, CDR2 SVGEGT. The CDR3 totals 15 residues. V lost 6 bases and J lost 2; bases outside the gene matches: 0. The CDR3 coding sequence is TGTGCCAGCAGGACTAGCGGGGGGGCCTACAATGAGCAGTTCTTC. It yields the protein CASRTSGGAYNEQFF.

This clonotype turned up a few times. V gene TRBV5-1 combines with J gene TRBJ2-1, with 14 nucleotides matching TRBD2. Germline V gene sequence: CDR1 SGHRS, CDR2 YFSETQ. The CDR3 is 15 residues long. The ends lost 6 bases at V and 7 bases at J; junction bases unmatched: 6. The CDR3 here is CASTAGTSGSNEQFF. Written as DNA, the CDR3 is TGCGCCAGCACCGCCGGGACTAGCGGGAGTAATGAGCAGTTCTTC.

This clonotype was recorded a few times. CDR3 in DNA: TGCGCCAGCAGCTGGGACAGGGGTGCCGAGCAGTACTTC. Protein sequence: CASSWDRGAEQYF. The J gene is TRBJ2-7, the V gene TRBV10-1; TRBD1 aligns across 10 bases. Germline V lookup: CDR1 WNHNN, CDR2 SYGVQD (reference sequence). The CDR3 sequence is 13 residues long. V was clipped by 6 bases and J by 6 bases; unmatched bases: 5.

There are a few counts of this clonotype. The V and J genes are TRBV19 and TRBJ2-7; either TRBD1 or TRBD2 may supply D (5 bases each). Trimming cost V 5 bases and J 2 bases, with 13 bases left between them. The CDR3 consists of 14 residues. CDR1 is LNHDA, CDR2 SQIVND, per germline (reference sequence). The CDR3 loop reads CASSGPRGPYEQYF. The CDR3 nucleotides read TGTGCCAGTAGTGGGCCGAGGGGACCCTACGAGCAGTACTTC.

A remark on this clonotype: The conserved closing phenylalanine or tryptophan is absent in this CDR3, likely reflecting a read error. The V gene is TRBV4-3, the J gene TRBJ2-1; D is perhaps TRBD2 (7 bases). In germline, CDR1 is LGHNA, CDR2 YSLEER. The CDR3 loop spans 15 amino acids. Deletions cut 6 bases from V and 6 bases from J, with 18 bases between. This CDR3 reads CASSQRAGAGNEQFL. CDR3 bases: TGCGCCAGCAGTCAACGGGCGGGGGCAGGCAATGAGCAGTTCCTC.

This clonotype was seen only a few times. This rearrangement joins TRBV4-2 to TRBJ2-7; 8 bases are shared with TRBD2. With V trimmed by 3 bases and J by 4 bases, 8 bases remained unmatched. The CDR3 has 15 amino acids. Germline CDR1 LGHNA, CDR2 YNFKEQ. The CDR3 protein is CASSQPGTRRYEQYF. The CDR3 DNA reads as TGTGCCAGCAGCCAGCCCGGGACTAGAAGGTACGAGCAGTACTTC.

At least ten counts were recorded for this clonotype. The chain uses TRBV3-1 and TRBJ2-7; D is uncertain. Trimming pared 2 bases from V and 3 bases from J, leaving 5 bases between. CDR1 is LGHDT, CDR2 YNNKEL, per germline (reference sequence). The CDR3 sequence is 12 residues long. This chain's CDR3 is CASSQWGYEQYF. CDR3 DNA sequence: TGTGCCAGCAGCCAATGGGGCTACGAGCAGTACTTC.

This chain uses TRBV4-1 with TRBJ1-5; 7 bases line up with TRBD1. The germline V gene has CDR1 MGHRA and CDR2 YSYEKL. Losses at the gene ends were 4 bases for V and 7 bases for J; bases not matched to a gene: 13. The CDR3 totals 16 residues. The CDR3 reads CASSRDLTGYFQPQHF. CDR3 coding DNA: TGCGCCAGCAGCCGGGACTTGACAGGGTATTTCCAGCCCCAGCATTTT.

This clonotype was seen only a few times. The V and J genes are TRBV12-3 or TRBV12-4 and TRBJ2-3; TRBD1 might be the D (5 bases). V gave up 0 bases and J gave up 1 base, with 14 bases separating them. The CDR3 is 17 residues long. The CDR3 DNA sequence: TGTGCCAGCAGTTTAGCAATGGGGCTAGTGGGCACAGATACGCAGTATTTT. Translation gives CASSLAMGLVGTDTQYF.

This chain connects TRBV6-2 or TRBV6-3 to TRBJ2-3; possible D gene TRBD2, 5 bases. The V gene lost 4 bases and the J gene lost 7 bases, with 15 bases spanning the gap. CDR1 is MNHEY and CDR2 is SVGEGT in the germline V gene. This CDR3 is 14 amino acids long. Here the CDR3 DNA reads TGTGCCAGCAGTTTTTCCGGGATAAGGAATACGCAGTATTTT. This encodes CASSFSGIRNTQYF.

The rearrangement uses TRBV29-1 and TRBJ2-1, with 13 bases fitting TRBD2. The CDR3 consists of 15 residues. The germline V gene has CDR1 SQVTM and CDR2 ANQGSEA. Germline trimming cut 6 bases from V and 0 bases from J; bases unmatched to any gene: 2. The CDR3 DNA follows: TGCAGCGTAAGGACTAGCGGGAGCTCCTACAATGAGCAGTTCTTC. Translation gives CSVRTSGSSYNEQFF.

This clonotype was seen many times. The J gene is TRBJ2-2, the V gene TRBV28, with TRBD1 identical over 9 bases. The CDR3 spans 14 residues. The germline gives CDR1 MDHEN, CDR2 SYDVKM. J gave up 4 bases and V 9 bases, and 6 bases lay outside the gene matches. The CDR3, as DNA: TGTGCCAGGGACAGGGGTTGGAGCACCGGGGAGCTGTTTTTT. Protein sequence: CARDRGWSTGELFF.

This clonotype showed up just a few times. CDR3 residues: CASSPARSSYEQYF. The CDR3 coding sequence is TGTGCCAGCAGTCCGGCACGGAGCTCCTACGAGCAGTACTTC. This chain connects TRBV6-1 to TRBJ2-7; D ambiguous. From germline, CDR1 is MNHNS and CDR2 SASEGT. This CDR3 region has 14 residues. V shed 5 bases and J shed 0 bases, with 11 bases lying between them.

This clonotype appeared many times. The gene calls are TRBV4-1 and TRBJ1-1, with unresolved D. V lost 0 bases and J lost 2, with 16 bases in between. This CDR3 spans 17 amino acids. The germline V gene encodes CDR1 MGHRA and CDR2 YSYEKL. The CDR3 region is CASSQDLAYSSNTEAFF. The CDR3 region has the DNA TGCGCCAGCAGCCAAGACTTGGCGTACAGCTCCAACACTGAAGCTTTCTTT.

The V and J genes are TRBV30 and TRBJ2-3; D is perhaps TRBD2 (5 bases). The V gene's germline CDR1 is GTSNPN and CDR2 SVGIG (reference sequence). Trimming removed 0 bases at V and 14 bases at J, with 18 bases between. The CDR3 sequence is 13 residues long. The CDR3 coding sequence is TGTGCCTGGAGTGTACTGGGGAGCCGGGGTCGGTATTTT. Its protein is CAWSVLGSRGRYF.

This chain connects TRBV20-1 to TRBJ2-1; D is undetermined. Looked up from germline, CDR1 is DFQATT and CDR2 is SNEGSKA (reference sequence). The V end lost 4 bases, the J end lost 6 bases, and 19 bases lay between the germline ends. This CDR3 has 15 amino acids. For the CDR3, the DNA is TGCAGTGCTACCTCAACTGCGCTAGGCACCAATGAGCAGTTCTTC. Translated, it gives CSATSTALGTNEQFF.

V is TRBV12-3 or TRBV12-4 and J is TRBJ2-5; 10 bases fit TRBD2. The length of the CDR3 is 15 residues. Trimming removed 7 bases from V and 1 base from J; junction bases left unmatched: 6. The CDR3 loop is CASNVAGGVQETQYF. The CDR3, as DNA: TGTGCCAGCAACGTAGCGGGGGGAGTCCAAGAGACCCAGTACTTC.

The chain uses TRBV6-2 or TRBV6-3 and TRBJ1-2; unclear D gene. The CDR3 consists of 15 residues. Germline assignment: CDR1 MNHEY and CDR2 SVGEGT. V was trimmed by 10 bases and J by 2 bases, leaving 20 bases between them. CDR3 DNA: TGTGCCACCTCTCTGCCCGGCCAAGGGAACTATGGCTACACCTTC. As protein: CATSLPGQGNYGYTF.

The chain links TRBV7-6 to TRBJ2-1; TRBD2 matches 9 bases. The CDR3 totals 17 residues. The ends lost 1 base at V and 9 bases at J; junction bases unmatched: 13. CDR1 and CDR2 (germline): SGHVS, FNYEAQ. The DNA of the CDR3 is TGTGCCAGCAGCTTAGGAGGTGTCGGGCGGGAGGGCTTTGAGCAGTTCTTC. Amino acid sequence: CASSLGGVGREGFEQFF.

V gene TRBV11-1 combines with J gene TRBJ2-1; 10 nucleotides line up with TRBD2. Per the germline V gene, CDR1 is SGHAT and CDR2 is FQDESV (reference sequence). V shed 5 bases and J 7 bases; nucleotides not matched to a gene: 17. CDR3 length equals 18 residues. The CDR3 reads CASSSPLLASGGWNEQFF. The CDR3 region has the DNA TGTGCCAGCAGCAGCCCCCTTTTGGCTAGCGGGGGCTGGAATGAGCAGTTCTTC.

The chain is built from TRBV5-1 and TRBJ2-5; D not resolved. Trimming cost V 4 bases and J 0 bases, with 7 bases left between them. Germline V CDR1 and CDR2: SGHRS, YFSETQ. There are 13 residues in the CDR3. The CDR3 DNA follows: TGCGCCAGCAGCCCACGATACCAAGAGACCCAGTACTTC. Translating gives CASSPRYQETQYF.

In DNA form, the CDR3 reads TGCGCCAGCAGCTGGGGTGGGCAATCCGCCTACGAGCAGTACTTC. It translates to CASSWGGQSAYEQYF. This chain joins TRBV5-1 and TRBJ2-7; the D is unclear. The CDR3 is made up of 15 amino acids. The germline V and J ends were trimmed by 3 bases and 2 bases, with 15 bases remaining between them. CDR1 is SGHRS and CDR2 is YFSETQ in the germline V gene.

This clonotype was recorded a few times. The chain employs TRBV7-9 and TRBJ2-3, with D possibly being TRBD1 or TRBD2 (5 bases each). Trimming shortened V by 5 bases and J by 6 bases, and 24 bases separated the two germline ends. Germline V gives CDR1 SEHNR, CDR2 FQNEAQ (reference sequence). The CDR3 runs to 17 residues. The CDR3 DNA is TGTGCCAGCAGCAGCACCCGCTGGGACGCCCTTATGGATACGCAGTATTTT. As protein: CASSSTRWDALMDTQYF.

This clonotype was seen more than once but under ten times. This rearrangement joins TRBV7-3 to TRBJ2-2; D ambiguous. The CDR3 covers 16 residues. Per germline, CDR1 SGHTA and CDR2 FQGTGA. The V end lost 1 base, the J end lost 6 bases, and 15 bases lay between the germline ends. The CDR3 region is CASSLIRHGKPGELFF. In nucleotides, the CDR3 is TGTGCCAGCAGCTTAATCCGACATGGGAAACCCGGGGAGCTGTTTTTT. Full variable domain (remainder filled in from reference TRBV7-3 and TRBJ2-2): GAGVSQTPSNKVTEKGKYVELRCDPISGHTALYWYRQSLGQGPEFLIYFQGTGAADDSGLPNDRFFAVRPEGSVSTLKIQRTERGDSAVYLCASSLIRHGKPGELFFGEGSRLTVL.